This T cell receptor beta chain was sequenced for a study of T cell responses to AZD1222 COVID-19 vaccine. This clone has more than one count but fewer than ten. Germline lookup yields CDR1 MDHEN and CDR2 SYDVKM. Trimming shortened V by 9 bases and J by 2 bases, and 15 bases separated the two germline ends. The CDR3 spans 14 residues. Only in-frame clones appear in the TCRdb table, and some are missing; sequencing was by immunoSEQ multiplex PCR. The repertoire consists of more than 100,000 clones, with 85% to 90% occurring once and the leading ten covering around 3.1%. The sample was peripheral blood, taken on day 0 of AZD1222 vaccination. V usage is TRBV28 and J usage is TRBJ2-3; D is undetermined. This TCR was sampled from an adult in good health. The CDR3 sequence is CASNAARTTDTQYF. CDR3 coding DNA: TGTGCCAGTAATGCCGCCCGAACCACAGATACGCAGTATTTT.